This T cell receptor (beta chain) was captured in a study of cytomegalovirus exposure and HLA in healthy donors (dated by TCRdb to the late 2010s). Regarding the research as a whole: According to an earlier analysis of 587 of the donors, about 179 million T cells yielded 117 million unique TCR beta sequences and roughly 280 Gb of sequence data. Of the 300 to 400 genotyped donors, about 84% fell in the genetic ancestry cluster associated with self-reported Caucasian donors. Donor age, sex, ethnicity and CMV serostatus were compiled alongside the repertoire data. An early release that covered fewer than 800 HLA-typed donors contained about 300 gigabases of sequencing data and around 85 million unique TCR sequences. To predict cytomegalovirus infection status, the study combined high-throughput TCR immunosequencing, statistical association of individual TCRs with disease status, and machine learning. The study used immunosequencing to profile the T cell repertoires of more than 650 subjects and linked those repertoires to cytomegalovirus serostatus. Typing coverage differed by locus: A, B, C, DRB1 and DQB1 were typed in about 629-640 donors, DQA1 in roughly 510, DPA1 in 606, and DPB1 in roughly 470. The aim of the study was to test whether cataloging public T cell receptors could identify signatures of past pathogen exposure. A later analysis re-examined previously published TCR beta repertoires from about 700 donors and added high-resolution HLA genotyping to investigate patterns of TCR occurrence. Rather than using new phenotypic data, the later analysis identified candidate immune exposures from TCR beta sequences and from how often those sequences occurred across donors. A later genetic analysis used genome-wide SNP genotypes for about three fifths of the 666 donors, treating that subset as a discovery cohort. Because of strong linkage in the cohort, four to six DR-DQ haplotypes were treated as single units for association and clustering. All discovery cohort repertoires had been generated on a single sequencing platform. Both class I and class II loci were covered by HLA typing, at four-digit resolution. On average, over 200,000 unique TCR beta nucleotide sequences were sequenced per donor among some 430 genotyped donors of the cohort, with roughly 18% of those sequences being non-productive. An earlier analysis of 587 of the donors used high-throughput TCR beta sequencing to judge whether each TCR beta V gene segment behaved as functional or pseudogenic. In addition to the first cohort of 650 to 800 subjects, a separate validation cohort of 130 or so different subjects was used.

Libraries came from the immunoSEQ multiplex PCR assay. For the multiplex PCR, a mixture combining 60 forward primers for TCR Vbeta segments and 13 reverse primers for TCR Jbeta segments was used. A multiplex PCR assay on genomic DNA amplified the CDR3 region of rearranged TCR beta genes. The amplified TCR beta libraries were sequenced on the Illumina HiSeq System as 87-base-pair reads. Processing in the source paper ran as follows. A later analysis tallied tens of millions of unique TCR beta chains across the 666 repertoires, and around 12 million of those chains were shared by two or more donors. Raw reads were error-corrected and collapsed into unique sequences with a nearest-neighbor algorithm that merged closely related sequences to remove PCR and sequencing errors. V, D and J gene segments were assigned by aligning CDR3 sequences to IMGT reference sequences. For a sequence to be retained, a match of at least six nucleotides was required to both a V gene segment and a J gene segment. A rearrangement counted as productive if the CDR3 had no stop codons and remained in frame with V and J, and every other rearrangement counted as non-productive. Following IMGT convention, CDR3 was defined as the stretch from the second conserved V-encoded cysteine up to the conserved J-encoded phenylalanine. Sequences without an unambiguous match to a single V gene segment were excluded from the earlier analysis of about 600 of the donors. In an earlier analysis of several hundred of the donors, a V segment was called functional when productive rearrangements were above 56.7%, and segregating when the standard deviation between donors exceeded 5%. A statistical classification framework was developed to diagnose cytomegalovirus status using the catalog of TCR beta chain sequences. In a later analysis, V and J genes were assigned by comparing TCR nucleotide sequences against IMGT/GENE-DB human TR gene sequences. A later analysis assigned CDR3 sequences and most-parsimonious VDJ recombination scenarios with the TCRdist pipeline. A later analysis defined each TCR beta chain by its CDR3 amino acid sequence plus V-gene family, and excluded reads lacking a unique V-gene family. As a way to deal with suspected cross-contamination and a sequencing artifact, a later analysis dropped approximately 590 nucleotide sequences that were highly shared and had low generation probability. A later analysis calculated a clonal expansion index for each public chain from normalized within-repertoire ranks of inferred template counts. Generation probabilities in a later analysis came from a VDJ recombination model fitted to out-of-frame rearrangements, and those results were checked against IGoR. A later analysis scored TCR-TCR, TCR-HLA and TCR-CMV co-occurrence with hypergeometric tests, applying a repertoire-size bias correction to TCR pairs. False discovery rates were estimated in a later analysis by permuting HLA or CMV assignments 20 times. A later analysis grouped co-occurring TCRs with DBSCAN, adding TCRdist sequence similarity when clustering within HLA-allele-positive subsets. For co-occurrence clustering, repertoires with fewer than 30,000 or more than 120,000 public chains were excluded, along with roughly five repertoires with anomalous nucleotide sharing. In its TCRdb copy, this immuneACCESS table keeps in-frame sequences only and misses some clones. Where compared with another copy, unresolved V genes explain less than half of these, and the others have no known cause. V and J calls and clone size are as listed in that table; D and trimming were resolved from the DNA. The sample table holds 150,000 or so clones, of which over 75% were seen once. The ten most abundant clones make up roughly 1.4% of the sample.

The sample holds one count of this clone. Its target antigen remains unknown. Within one base of it there is no much larger clone, and no base qualities were kept. The cohort comprised some 730 healthy bone marrow donors. At the time of sampling, all cohort members were nominally healthy, though unrecorded immune exposures were likely present. The donor tested CMV seropositive, placing the donor among the 289 seropositive members of the cohort. A peripheral blood sample was collected from each donor, and TCR beta sequencing was performed on peripheral blood mononuclear cells. The Qiagen DNeasy Blood Extraction Kit was used to extract genomic DNA from the blood cell samples. Results and caveats for the whole study, not just this receptor: HLA typing was unavailable for some donors at each locus, so association tests used only the typed subset. A total of about 150 TCR beta chains were listed by the study as associated with cytomegalovirus. Presence/absence analyses assumed roughly uniform sequencing depth across donors, an assumption that may not hold. According to a later genetic analysis, donors in an Asian-associated ancestry cluster had fewer N-insertions in productive TCRs than the approximately 710-donor mean. When HLA alleles, especially DR and DQ, strongly co-occurred, attributing TCR associations to individual alleles was difficult. According to a later analysis, most CMV-associated TCR beta chains appeared to be HLA-restricted, and the HLA associations seemed to be driven largely by CMV exposure. This cohort had only TCR beta chains sequenced, and the lack of alpha or paired-chain data limited which features could be detected. Several of the top co-occurrence clusters appeared to be linked to parvovirus B19, influenza, CMV and Epstein-Barr virus, according to a later analysis. The 87-base-pair reads could not distinguish some IMGT-functional V segments, including TRBV6-2 and TRBV6-3, so those segments were excluded. Fewer than 20 rarely observed V segments, including chromosome 9 orphons, were excluded from the earlier analysis of a few hundred of the donors because counts were too low. In both the original and validation cohorts, the classifier was reported to diagnose cytomegalovirus status with high specificity and sensitivity. It was suggested by the authors that the approach could potentially be generalized to other disease states and immunological phenotypes. Across donors, most TCR sequences were observed very rarely, whereas some public TCRs were present in many individuals. Three of the identified cytomegalovirus-associated TCR beta chains were confirmed in vitro to be specific for cytomegalovirus antigens. Immune exposure information for the cohort was limited to CMV serostatus. A further reported finding was that TCR beta sequences accurately predicted the HLA-A and HLA-B alleles for most subjects in the first cohort. A later analysis found that TCR association rates varied across HLA loci, with DRB1 alleles showing the most associated TCRs and HLA-C alleles the fewest. The sequencing pipeline was judged likely to have produced a cluster of highly shared sequence variants as a technical artifact. A later analysis found that HLA-associated TCR beta chains were more clonally expanded and had lower generation probabilities than equally common non-associated chains. In a later analysis, around 17,000 TCR beta sequences were associated with specific HLA alleles at a false discovery rate of 0.05. Correlated functional status among segregating V segments might be attributable to linkage disequilibrium, but an unknown experimental factor could not be ruled out. A later genetic analysis associated a missense DCLRE1C variant with V-gene and J-gene trimming of TCR beta chains, and an independent cohort replicated the association. In an earlier analysis of approximately 590 of the donors, most TCR beta V segments appeared in productive rearrangements about 87% or about 30% of the time, broadly matching IMGT annotations.

V is pared back by 2 bases and J by 3 bases, with 5 bases lying between the germline termini. The CDR3 contains 12 residues, cysteine and phenylalanine counted. Only CDR3 DNA is held: 36 bases, read in frame from base 1. CDR1 and CDR2, looked up from the germline V gene (reference sequence), are SEHNR and FQNEAQ. The rearranged segments are TRBV7-9 and TRBJ2-7; too little of a D gene remains to name it. Source material: PBMCs. This sequence originates from a man over 45 in good health and CMV-seropositive. The nucleotides are TGTGCCAGCAGCTTATCCGTCTACGAGCAGTACTTC. The translation is CASSLSVYEQYF. When the CDR3 is completed using the reference TRBV7-9 and TRBJ2-7 genes on either side, the full variable domain is DTGVSQNPRHKITKRGQNVTFRCDPISEHNRLYWYRQTLGQGPEFLTYFQNEAQLEKSRLLSDRFSAERPKGSFSTLEIQRTEQGDSAMYLCASSLSVYEQYFGPGTRLTVT.